This entry lists 15 T cell receptor beta chains sequenced from one sample in a study of identical twins. In TCRdb, the 5' RACE reads were re-called with MiXCR into one record per CDR3 protein. The data show just under 650,000 distinct CDR3 sequences, around 7.5% seen once. These data are also associated with another study on yellow fever vaccine responses in identical twins.

The sequenced sample was PBMCs. The receptors originated from a woman between 18 and 29 years old in good health.

This clonotype turned up a few times. This sequence joins TRBV20-1 and TRBJ1-3; D gene unclear. V was cut by 7 bases and J by 2 bases, with 9 bases left in between. This CDR3 spans 12 amino acids. From germline, CDR1 is DFQATT and CDR2 SNEGSKA (reference sequence). Written as DNA, the CDR3 is TGCAGTGTGCGTGGGGCTGGAAACACCATATATTTT. Translation: CSVRGAGNTIYF.

The chain employs TRBV10-1 and TRBJ2-1, with TRBD1 as a possible D gene (5 bases). CDR1 and CDR2 from the germline V gene are WNHNN and SYGVQD (reference sequence). Between the trimmed V and J ends, which lost 4 bases and 7 bases, there was a span of 14 bases. The CDR3 extends over 14 amino acids. The CDR3 DNA is TGCGCCAGCAGTGTGGCAGGGTCCCCGAATGAGCAGTTCTTC. The encoded protein is CASSVAGSPNEQFF.

The table lists this clonotype with a few counts. The chain links TRBV29-1 to TRBJ1-1; 8 bases align to TRBD1. Trimming took 4 bases from V and 4 from J; bases not matched to a gene: 11. This CDR3 spans 15 amino acids. Germline CDR1 and CDR2: SQVTM and ANQGSEA. CDR3 residues: CSVGTGSHDSTEAFF. The CDR3 region has the DNA TGCAGCGTTGGGACAGGGTCCCATGATAGCACTGAAGCTTTCTTT.

This clonotype was seen a few times. The J gene is TRBJ2-3, the V gene TRBV5-1; TRBD1 aligns across 8 bases. Germline CDR1 reads SGHRS; CDR2 reads YFSETQ. Trimming removed 3 bases from V and 3 bases from J; junction bases left unmatched: 9. This CDR3 spans 16 amino acids. CDR3 in amino acids: CASSSRRTGKTDTQYF. CDR3 DNA sequence: TGCGCCAGCAGCTCGCGCCGGACAGGGAAGACAGATACGCAGTATTTT.

This clonotype was seen ten or more times. The chain has TRBV3-1 and TRBJ2-2, with D tentatively TRBD1 (6 bases). The CDR3 has 15 amino acids. Trimming stripped 1 base from V and 7 bases from J, with 13 bases between. Germline CDR1 is LGHDT and CDR2 is YNNKEL (reference sequence). For the CDR3, the DNA is TGTGCCAGCAGCCAAGGAGGGGGAGCTGGCGGGGAGCTGTTTTTT. The encoded protein is CASSQGGGAGGELFF.

This clonotype appeared a few times. This chain connects TRBV2 to TRBJ2-7, with D unclear. The CDR3 length is 12 residues. Trimming took off 10 bases at V and 2 bases at J, with 12 bases between the two ends. Germline CDR1 SNHLY, CDR2 FYNNEI. The CDR3 DNA follows: TGTGCCACCGCTCTACTACCCTACGAGCAGTACTTC. Translated, it gives CATALLPYEQYF.

This clonotype appeared many times. The chain is built from TRBV5-1 and TRBJ1-2; maybe TRBD1 (5 bases). The CDR3 has 14 residues. Germline V gives CDR1 SGHRS, CDR2 YFSETQ. The V end lost 4 bases, the J end lost 7 bases, and 17 bases lay between the germline ends. CDR3 loop: CASSPEGVSGGYTF. The CDR3 bases are TGCGCCAGCAGCCCCGAAGGGGTTAGCGGTGGCTACACCTTC.

This clonotype showed up just a few times. The chain has TRBV2 and TRBJ2-1, with 12 bases matching TRBD2. The CDR3 consists of 15 residues. After removal of 7 bases from V and 3 bases from J, the junction contained 4 bases not matched to a gene. The germline CDR1 and CDR2 sequences are SNHLY and FYNNEI. In DNA, the CDR3 is TGTGCCAGCAAACTAGCGGGAGGTGTCTACAATGAGCAGTTCTTC. Residues: CASKLAGGVYNEQFF.

The chain is built from TRBV29-1 and TRBJ1-1; the D gene is possibly TRBD1 (6 bases). Germline lookup yields CDR1 SQVTM and CDR2 ANQGSEA. The CDR3 runs 14 residues. V lost 0 bases, J lost 5 bases, and 13 bases lay in between. The CDR3 here is CSVEDWQGLTEAFF. As DNA, the CDR3 is TGCAGCGTTGAAGATTGGCAGGGGCTGACTGAAGCTTTCTTT.

This clonotype has ten or more counts. This rearrangement joins TRBV6-5 to TRBJ2-1, with 8 positions matching TRBD1. The CDR3 runs to 16 residues. Trimming at V came to 0 bases and at J to 9 bases, leaving 10 bases not matched to a gene. Germline V gives CDR1 MNHEY, CDR2 SVGAGI. Here the CDR3 DNA reads TGTGCCAGCAGTTACTCCCGGACAGGGAACGCTGGTGAGCAGTTCTTC. Translated: CASSYSRTGNAGEQFF.

V gene TRBV5-1 combines with J gene TRBJ1-4, with no clear D. Germline assignment: CDR1 SGHRS and CDR2 YFSETQ. This CDR3 has 14 amino acids. V was pared by 4 bases and J by 9 bases, with 16 bases between. The CDR3 DNA sequence: TGCGCCAGCAGCCCCTCAGCCCAGACGCAAAAACTGTTTTTT. This encodes CASSPSAQTQKLFF.

This clonotype appeared a few times. The V and J genes are TRBV10-3 and TRBJ2-3, with 7 bases fitting TRBD2. The CDR3 has 12 residues. The germline V gene encodes CDR1 ENHRY and CDR2 SYGVKD. With V trimmed by 11 bases and J by 6 bases, 8 bases remained unmatched. CDR3 protein: CASGGSLDTQYF. CDR3 sequence (DNA): TGTGCCTCAGGCGGGAGTCTTGATACGCAGTATTTT.

This clonotype was observed a handful of times. This chain connects TRBV15 to TRBJ1-4; the D is unclear. V lost 1 base to trimming and J lost 6 bases, with 9 bases between them. The CDR3 runs 14 residues. Germline loops: CDR1 LNHNV, CDR2 YYDKDF (reference sequence). The CDR3 region has the DNA TGTGCCACCAGCAGAGTAGGCACCCATGAAAAACTGTTTTTT. Protein sequence: CATSRVGTHEKLFF.

This clonotype was recorded many times. The chain links TRBV20-1 to TRBJ2-3; D perhaps matches TRBD2 (7 bases). Trimming cost V 0 bases and J 4 bases, with 11 bases left between them. CDR1 is DFQATT and CDR2 is SNEGSKA in the germline V gene (reference sequence). CDR3 length equals 14 residues. CDR3 loop: CSARDPGGPDTQYF. The CDR3 coding sequence is TGCAGTGCTAGAGACCCCGGGGGGCCAGATACGCAGTATTTT.

This clonotype was counted many times. The V gene is TRBV9, the J gene TRBJ2-1; 11 bases agree with TRBD2. The CDR3 is 14 residues long. Germline values: CDR1 SGDLS, CDR2 YYNGEE. V trimming: 4 bases; J trimming: 7 bases; junction bases outside the gene matches: 4. CDR3 sequence (DNA): TGTGCCAGCAGCACCAGACTAGCGGGGAATGAGCAGTTCTTC. Its translation is CASSTRLAGNEQFF. The complete variable domain, with remaining parts taken from reference TRBV9 and TRBJ2-1, reads DSGVTQTPKHLITATGQRVTLRCSPRSGDLSVYWYQQSLDQGLQFLIQYYNGEERAKGNILERFSAQQFPDLHSELNLSSLELGDSALYFCASSTRLAGNEQFFGPGTRLTVL.